This TCR beta chain was profiled in a study of PD-1 blockade in classical Hodgkin lymphoma. Each patient relapsed following autologous stem cell transplantation, and prior brentuximab vedotin exposure differed. The germline V gene encodes CDR1 LNHDA and CDR2 SQIVND (reference sequence). Trimming cost V 4 bases and J 6 bases; bases outside gene matches: 4. This CDR3 is 14 amino acids long. Clones were sequenced by immunoSEQ multiplex PCR, and TCRdb holds only the in-frame ones, with some missing. The sample shows about 58,000 clones, around 93% of them seen only once. Source: peripheral blood mononuclear cells (PBMCs), taken before the second cycle of nivolumab. The receptor was isolated from a human donor with classical Hodgkin lymphoma. This sequence joins TRBV19 and TRBJ2-2; 8 nucleotides match TRBD2. In DNA form, the CDR3 reads TGTGCCAGTAGTACGGAGCGGGGGTCCGGGGAGCTGTTTTTT. Translation gives CASSTERGSGELFF.